This T cell receptor (beta chain) was sequenced during a study of cytomegalovirus exposure and HLA in healthy donors. The donors, nominally healthy at sampling, likely had unrecorded immune exposures. PCR used 60 Vbeta primers and 13 Jbeta primers. TCRdb's table, derived via immunoSEQ multiplex PCR, lists solely in-frame clones and lacks some. The sample consists of about 200,000 clones, 82% of them appearing once. As regards this clone: Its antigen is unidentified.

Losses at the gene ends were 8 bases for V and 5 bases for J; bases not matched to a gene: 12. The V gene's germline CDR1 is MGHDK and CDR2 SYGVNS. The CDR3 is 15 amino acids. Study results and caveats: Reported results showed that the classifier diagnosed cytomegalovirus status with high specificity and sensitivity.

This receptor was obtained from a woman between 18 and 30 years old in good health and CMV-seronegative. Material for sequencing was PBMCs. This chain connects TRBV25-1 to TRBJ2-5; TRBD2 matches at 9 bases. The CDR3 protein is CASGIYSGRGETQYF. The CDR3 region has the DNA TGTGCCAGCGGGATCTATAGCGGGAGAGGGGAGACCCAGTACTTC.